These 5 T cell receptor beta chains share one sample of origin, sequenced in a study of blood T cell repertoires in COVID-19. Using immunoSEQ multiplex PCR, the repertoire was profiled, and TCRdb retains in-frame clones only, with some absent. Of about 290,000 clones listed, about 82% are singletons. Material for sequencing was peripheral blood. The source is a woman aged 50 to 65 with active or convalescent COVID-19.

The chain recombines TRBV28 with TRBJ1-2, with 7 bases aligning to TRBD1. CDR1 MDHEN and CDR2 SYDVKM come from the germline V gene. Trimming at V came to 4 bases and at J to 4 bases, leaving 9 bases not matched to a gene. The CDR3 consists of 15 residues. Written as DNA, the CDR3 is TGTGCCAGCAGTTATACCCGACAGGGCGGCTATGGCTACACCTTC. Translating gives CASSYTRQGGYGYTF.

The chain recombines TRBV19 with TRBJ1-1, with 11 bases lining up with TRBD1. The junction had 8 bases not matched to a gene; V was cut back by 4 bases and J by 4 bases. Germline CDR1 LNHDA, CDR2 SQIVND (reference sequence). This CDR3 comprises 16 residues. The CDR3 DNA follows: TGTGCCAGTAGTACCCAGGACAGGGGGCGCGGCACTGAAGCTTTCTTT. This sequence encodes CASSTQDRGRGTEAFF.

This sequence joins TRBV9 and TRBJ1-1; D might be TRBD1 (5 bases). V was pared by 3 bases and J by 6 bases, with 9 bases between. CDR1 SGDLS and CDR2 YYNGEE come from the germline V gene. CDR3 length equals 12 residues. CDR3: CASSAGGAEAFF. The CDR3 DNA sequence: TGTGCCAGCAGCGCGGGGGGAGCTGAAGCTTTCTTT.

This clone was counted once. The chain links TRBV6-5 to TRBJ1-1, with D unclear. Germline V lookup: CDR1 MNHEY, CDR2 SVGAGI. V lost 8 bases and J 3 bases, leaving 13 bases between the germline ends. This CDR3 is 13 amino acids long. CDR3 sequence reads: CASVKTGDTEAFF. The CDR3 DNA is TGTGCCAGCGTGAAAACCGGGGACACTGAAGCTTTCTTT.

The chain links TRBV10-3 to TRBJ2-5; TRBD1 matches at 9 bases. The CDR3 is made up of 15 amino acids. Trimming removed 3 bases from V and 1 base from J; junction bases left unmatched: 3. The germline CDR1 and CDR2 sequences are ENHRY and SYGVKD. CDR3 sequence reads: CAISDRDRVQETQYF. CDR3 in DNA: TGTGCCATCAGTGACCGGGACAGGGTCCAAGAGACCCAGTACTTC.